The 15 T cell receptor beta chains presented below share a single source sample, sequenced in a study of regulatory T cells in long-lasting Graves disease. Relying on iRepertoire HTBI primers and Arm-PCR of CDR3 regions, the team built TCR beta libraries. From the multiplex PCR reads, TCRdb called clonotypes with MiXCR, one entry per CDR3 protein. The sample yields roughly 400,000 distinct CDR3 sequences, around 20% seen once. Time point here: persistent/refractory GD, antithyroid drugs over 5 years with positive TRAb. PBMC RNA was the source of the TCR library. Material: peripheral blood mononuclear cells (PBMCs), obtained when the disease was refractory, from a patient treated with antithyroid drugs. The origin of the receptors is a female donor with Graves disease.

In nucleotides, the CDR3 is TGTGCCAGCAGCCCCGGGACAGAAAACACCATATATTTT. Its translation: CASSPGTENTIYF. The genes are TRBV3-1 and TRBJ1-3; TRBD1 aligns across 7 bases. Germline lookup yields CDR1 LGHDT and CDR2 YNNKEL (reference sequence). V gave up 4 bases and J gave up 6 bases; unmatched junction bases: 3. This CDR3 is 13 amino acids long. Filled out from reference TRBV3-1 and TRBJ1-3, the complete variable domain reads DTAVSQTPKYLVTQMGNDKSIKCEQNLGHDTMYWYKQDSKKFLKIMFSYNNKELIINETVPNRFSPKSPDKAHLNLHINSLELGDSAVYFCASSPGTENTIYFGEGSWLTVV.

The V and J genes are TRBV7-3 and TRBJ2-7; D remains ambiguous. The V gene lost 1 base and the J gene lost 2 bases, with 18 bases spanning the gap. This CDR3 has 17 residues. Per the germline V gene, CDR1 is SGHTA and CDR2 is FQGTGA. The CDR3 reads CASSLKMWQTTAYEQYF. CDR3 DNA sequence: TGTGCCAGCAGCTTAAAGATGTGGCAGACCACAGCCTACGAGCAGTACTTC.

This clonotype has just a few counts. The CDR3 protein is CASSPNRVTANSPLHF. CDR3 DNA sequence: TGTGCCAGCTCCCCAAACCGAGTGACAGCCAATTCACCCCTCCACTTT. The genes are TRBV18 and TRBJ1-4; D may be TRBD1 (5 bases). The closer fit of TRBJ1-6 to the DNA end suggests the J call may be wrong. The length of the CDR3 is 16 residues. Germline lookup yields CDR1 KGHSH and CDR2 LQKENI.

This clonotype has just a few counts. This chain joins TRBV19 and TRBJ2-4; tentative D call: TRBD2 (6 bases). Germline V gives CDR1 LNHDA, CDR2 SQIVND (reference sequence). Trimming shortened V by 1 base and J by 0 bases, and 10 bases separated the two germline ends. This CDR3 has 16 amino acids. The CDR3 bases are TGTGCCAGTAGTATAGGCACGGGACTAGCCAAAAACATTCAGTACTTC. Amino acids: CASSIGTGLAKNIQYF.

This clonotype was seen repeatedly, ten times or more. The chain is built from TRBV28 and TRBJ2-7; TRBD1 matches 7 bases. Germline V lookup: CDR1 MDHEN, CDR2 SYDVKM. J gave up 2 bases and V 6 bases, and 13 bases lay outside the gene matches. The CDR3 sequence is 16 residues long. CDR3 nucleotides: TGTGCCAGCAGCGCGTCGGACGGGACAGACGCCTACGAGCAGTACTTC. Amino acid sequence: CASSASDGTDAYEQYF.

In its sample, this clonotype was seen a few times. The chain links TRBV20-1 to TRBJ2-7; D may correspond to TRBD1 or TRBD2 (5 bases each). The CDR3 runs 15 residues. Trimming took off 6 bases at V and 2 bases at J, with 20 bases between the two ends. In germline, CDR1 is DFQATT, CDR2 SNEGSKA (reference sequence). For the CDR3, the DNA is TGCAGTGCACCAACCGGGGCGGGTTCCACCTACGAGCAGTACTTC. Its protein product is CSAPTGAGSTYEQYF.

This clonotype showed up many times. V and J are TRBV27 and TRBJ1-6, with TRBD1 identical over 8 bases. With V trimmed by 8 bases and J by 15 bases, 15 bases remained unmatched. CDR3 length: 14 amino acids. The germline V gene has CDR1 MNHEY and CDR2 SMNVEV (reference sequence). In DNA form, the CDR3 reads TGTGCCAGCGCCCCGACAGGGGCCCCCGTGCACCTCCACTTT. It is translated as CASAPTGAPVHLHF.

There are a few counts of this clonotype. This chain uses TRBV9 with TRBJ2-2; TRBD2 matches at 13 bases. Germline V gene sequence: CDR1 SGDLS, CDR2 YYNGEE. Germline trimming cut 0 bases from V and 6 bases from J; bases unmatched to any gene: 5. There are 17 residues in the CDR3. In DNA form, the CDR3 reads TGTGCCAGCAGCGTAGGGACTAGCGGGAGTAAGGCCGGGGAGCTGTTTTTT. This gives the protein CASSVGTSGSKAGELFF.

Remarks on this clonotype: A far larger clone differs by one base, so this is likely a read error. J is TRBJ1-1 and V is TRBV5-6, with D unclear. The germline V gene has CDR1 SGHDT and CDR2 YYEEEE. The length of the CDR3 is 13 residues. V lost 1 base to trimming and J lost 4 bases, with 8 bases between them. For the CDR3, the DNA is TGTGCCAGCAGCTTGACAGAGGGCACTGAAGCTTTCTTT. Its protein is CASSLTEGTEAFF.

This clonotype has a handful of counts. The V gene is TRBV20-1, the J gene TRBJ1-1; D is unclear. The CDR3 consists of 14 residues. Per germline, CDR1 DFQATT and CDR2 SNEGSKA (reference sequence). V shed 0 bases and J shed 10 bases, with 18 bases lying between them. The CDR3 region is CSARDSSGPGLAFF. CDR3 nucleotides: TGCAGTGCTAGAGATTCGAGCGGACCGGGTTTAGCTTTCTTT.

In this sample, this clonotype turned up many times. The V call is TRBV28, the J call TRBJ2-5; TRBD1 matches at 7 bases. Germline CDR1 MDHEN, CDR2 SYDVKM. The CDR3 has 16 amino acids. V lost 0 bases, J lost 7 bases, and 11 bases stayed unmatched. DNA of the CDR3: TGTGCCAGCAGTTTATGGAGGTTCAGGGGGTCTGGGACCCAGTACTTC. Its translation is CASSLWRFRGSGTQYF.

Comment on this clonotype: At one boundary the junction diverges from the germline segment, which might be a read error. The chain is built from TRBV27 and TRBJ2-3, with 9 bases matching TRBD2. CDR1 and CDR2 (germline): MNHEY, SMNVEV (reference sequence). The CDR3 is made up of 15 amino acids. The CDR3 loop reads CASSPGGLAADTQYF. DNA for the CDR3: TGTGCCAGCAGTCCCGGGGGACTAGCAGCAGATACGCAGTACTTT.

This clonotype has only a few counts. The chain employs TRBV30 and TRBJ2-5; D ambiguous. The CDR3 is 13 residues long. Germline V gene lookup returns CDR1 GTSNPN and CDR2 SVGIG (reference sequence). V lost 0 bases to trimming and J lost 1 base, with 6 bases between them. The CDR3 here is CAWSVGIQETQYF. DNA for the CDR3: TGTGCCTGGAGTGTCGGTATCCAAGAGACCCAGTACTTC.

In regard to this clonotype: A far larger clone is one base from this, pointing to a likely read error. The CDR3 protein is CAGSRSYEQYF. Here the CDR3 DNA reads TGTGCCGGCAGCCGCTCCTACGAGCAGTACTTC. The chain joins TRBV14 to TRBJ2-7; D gene unclear. From germline, CDR1 is SGHDN and CDR2 FVKESK. The CDR3 sequence is 11 residues long.

CDR3: CASSVVKGYEQYF. The CDR3, as DNA: TGTGCCAGCAGCGTAGTCAAGGGGTACGAGCAGTACTTC. This chain joins TRBV9 and TRBJ2-7, with D perhaps TRBD1 (5 bases). Deletions cut 0 bases from V and 4 bases from J, with 8 bases between. The CDR3 sequence is 13 residues long. From germline, CDR1 is SGDLS and CDR2 YYNGEE.